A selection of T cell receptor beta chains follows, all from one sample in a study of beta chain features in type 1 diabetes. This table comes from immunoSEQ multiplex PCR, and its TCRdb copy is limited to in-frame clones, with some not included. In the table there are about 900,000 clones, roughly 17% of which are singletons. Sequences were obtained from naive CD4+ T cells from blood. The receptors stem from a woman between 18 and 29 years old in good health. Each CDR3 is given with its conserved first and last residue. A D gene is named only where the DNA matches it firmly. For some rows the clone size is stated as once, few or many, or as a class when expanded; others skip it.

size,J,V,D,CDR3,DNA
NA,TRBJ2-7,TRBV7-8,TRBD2,CASSLKTSGSFAGYEQYF,TGTGCCAGCAGCCTAAAGACTAGCGGGAGCTTCGCGGGCTACGAGCAGTACTTC
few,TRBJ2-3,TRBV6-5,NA,CASSYSAGETQYF,TGTGCCAGCAGTTACTCGGCAGGGGAGACGCAGTATTTT
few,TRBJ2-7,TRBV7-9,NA,CASSLEVEQYF,TGTGCCAGCAGCTTGGAAGTCGAGCAGTACTTC
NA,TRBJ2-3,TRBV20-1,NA,CSASRPPFQYF,TGCAGTGCTAGCCGACCGCCATTTCAGTATTTT
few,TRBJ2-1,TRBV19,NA,CASSISGTIYNEQFF,TGTGCCAGTAGTATCTCCGGGACCATCTACAATGAGCAGTTCTTC
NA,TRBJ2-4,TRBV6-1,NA,CASSRDPQNIQYF,TGTGCCAGCAGTAGAGACCCCCAAAACATTCAGTACTTC
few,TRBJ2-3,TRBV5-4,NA,CASSTKDSTDTQYF,TGTGCCAGCAGCACGAAGGACAGCACAGATACGCAGTATTTT
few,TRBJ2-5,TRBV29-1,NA,CSVEGKGVETQYF,TGCAGCGTTGAGGGAAAAGGGGTGGAGACCCAGTACTTC
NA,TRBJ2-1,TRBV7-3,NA,CASSHTGSYNEQFF,TGTGCCAGCAGCCACACAGGCTCCTACAATGAGCAGTTCTTC
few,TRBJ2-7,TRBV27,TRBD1,CASSPRPTGAYEQYF,TGTGCCAGCAGTCCTAGACCAACAGGGGCCTACGAGCAGTACTTC
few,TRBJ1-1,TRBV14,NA,CARRLDIGRCEAFF,TGTGCCAGACGGTTGGACATCGGGCGCTGTGAAGCTTTCTTT
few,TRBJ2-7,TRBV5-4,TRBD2,CASNLGGNSYEQYF,TGTGCCAGCAACTTGGGAGGGAACTCCTACGAGCAGTACTTC
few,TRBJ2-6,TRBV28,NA,CASSLLGGSGANVLTF,TGTGCCAGCAGTTTATTAGGGGGCTCTGGGGCCAACGTCCTGACTTTC
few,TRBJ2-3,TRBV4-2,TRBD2,CASSQTAGGLSTDTQYF,TGTGCCAGCAGCCAAACAGCGGGAGGGCTGAGCACAGATACGCAGTATTTT
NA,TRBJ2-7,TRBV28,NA,CASSLPGGSYEQYF,TGTGCCAGCAGTTTACCCGGGGGTTCCTACGAGCAGTACTTC
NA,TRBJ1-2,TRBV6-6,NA,CASSYSGRSYGYTF,TGTGCCAGCAGTTACTCCGGGCGAAGCTATGGCTACACCTTC
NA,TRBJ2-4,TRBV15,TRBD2,CATSRDLAGGAKNIQYF,TGTGCCACCAGCAGAGATTTAGCGGGAGGTGCCAAAAACATTCAGTACTTC
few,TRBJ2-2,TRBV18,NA,CASSPQTNTGELFF,TGTGCCAGCTCGCCCCAGACGAACACCGGGGAGCTGTTTTTT
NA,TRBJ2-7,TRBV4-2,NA,CASSPARGGNSYEQYF,TGTGCCAGCAGCCCAGCCAGGGGCGGGAACTCCTACGAGCAGTACTTC
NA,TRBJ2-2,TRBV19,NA,CASSLGGDGNTGELFF,TGTGCCAGTAGTCTTGGGGGAGATGGGAACACCGGGGAGCTGTTTTTT
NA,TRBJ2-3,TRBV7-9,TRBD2,CASSFSGPTDTQYF,TGTGCCAGCAGCTTTAGCGGGCCCACAGATACGCAGTATTTT
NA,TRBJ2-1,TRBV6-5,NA,CASSSTGTEQFF,TGTGCCAGCAGTTCGACCGGGACAGAGCAGTTCTTC
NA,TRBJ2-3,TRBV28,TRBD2,CASSPWTWTSGSEDTQYF,TGTGCCAGCAGTCCTTGGACTTGGACTAGCGGGAGTGAGGATACGCAGTATTTT
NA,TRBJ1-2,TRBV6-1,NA,CASKPINRGYTF,TGTGCCAGCAAACCCATAAACCGTGGCTACACCTTC
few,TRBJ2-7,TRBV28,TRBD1,CASSLWDRRTYEQYF,TGTGCCAGCAGTTTATGGGACAGGAGGACCTACGAGCAGTACTTC
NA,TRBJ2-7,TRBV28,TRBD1,CASSSTGGSRYYEQYF,TGTGCCAGCAGTTCAACAGGGGGCTCTCGGTACTACGAGCAGTACTTC
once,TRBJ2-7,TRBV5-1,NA,CASSLAPPDEQYF,TGCGCCAGCAGCTTGGCTCCCCCCGACGAGCAGTACTTC
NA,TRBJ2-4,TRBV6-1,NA,CASNHEAKNIQYF,TGTGCCAGCAACCACGAAGCCAAAAACATTCAGTACTTC
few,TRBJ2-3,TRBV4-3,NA,CASSHRLRGARTDTQYF,TGCGCCAGCAGCCATCGTCTCAGGGGCGCAAGAACAGATACGCAGTATTTT
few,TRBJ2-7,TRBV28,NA,CASSFRVYEQYF,TGTGCCAGCAGTTTCAGGGTTTACGAGCAGTACTTC
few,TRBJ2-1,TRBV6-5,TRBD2,CASRALAGRGYEQFF,TGTGCCAGCAGGGCCCTAGCGGGCCGGGGCTATGAGCAGTTCTTC
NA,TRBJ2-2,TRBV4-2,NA,CASSASTRELFF,TGTGCCAGCAGCGCCTCAACCAGGGAGCTGTTTTTT
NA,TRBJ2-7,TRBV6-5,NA,CASRRDMSYEQYF,TGTGCCAGCAGGCGGGACATGTCGTACGAGCAGTACTTC
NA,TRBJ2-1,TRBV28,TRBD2,CASSPGLASHFSSYNEQFF,TGTGCCAGCAGCCCTGGACTAGCGTCGCATTTCAGCTCCTACAATGAGCAGTTCTTC
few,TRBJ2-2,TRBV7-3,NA,CASSPLPGANTGELFF,TGTGCCAGCAGCCCCCTCCCCGGAGCGAACACCGGGGAGCTGTTTTTT
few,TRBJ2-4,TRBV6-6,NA,CASSLGGSLAKNIQYF,TGTGCCAGCAGTTTAGGTGGGAGCCTAGCCAAAAACATTCAGTACTTC
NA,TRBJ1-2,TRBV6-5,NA,CASSYSGGRYGYTF,TGTGCCAGCAGTTACTCGGGAGGGCGATATGGCTACACCTTC
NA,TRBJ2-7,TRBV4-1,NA,CASSPYRDGPYEQYF,TGCGCCAGCAGCCCATACCGGGACGGCCCCTACGAGCAGTACTTC
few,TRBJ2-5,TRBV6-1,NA,CASSVPGKETQYF,TGTGCCAGCAGTGTTCCGGGGAAAGAGACCCAGTACTTC
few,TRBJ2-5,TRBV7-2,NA,CASSKGGTQYF,TGTGCCAGCAGCAAAGGGGGGACCCAGTACTTC